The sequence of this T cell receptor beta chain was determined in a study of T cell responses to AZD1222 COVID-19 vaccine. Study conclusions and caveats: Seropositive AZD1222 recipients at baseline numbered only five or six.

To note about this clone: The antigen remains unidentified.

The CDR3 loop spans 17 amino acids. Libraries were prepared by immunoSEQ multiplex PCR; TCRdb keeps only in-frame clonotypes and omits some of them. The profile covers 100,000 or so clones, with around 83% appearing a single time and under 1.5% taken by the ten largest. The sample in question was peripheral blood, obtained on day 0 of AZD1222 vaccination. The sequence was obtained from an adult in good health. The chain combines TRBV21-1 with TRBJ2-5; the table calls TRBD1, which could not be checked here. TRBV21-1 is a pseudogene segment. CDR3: CASSARDRASRVETQYF. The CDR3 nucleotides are TGTGCCAGCAGCGCCCGGGACAGGGCCTCGCGCGTCGAGACCCAGTACTTC.